This section outlines one TCR beta chain sequence together with its context. This clone occurred a few times. The target of this receptor is not known. No per-base quality is available; no much larger clone lies one base away. Germline trimming: 6 bases from V, 4 bases from J; junction bases outside gene matches: 7. For CDR1 and CDR2, the germline V gene lists MRHNA and SNTAGT. The CDR3 has 15 amino acids, counting the end cysteine and phenylalanine. Only the CDR3 part of the read is kept: 45 bases, read in frame from the first base. Each donor gave one peripheral blood draw, averaging approximately 110 mL, which was collected into heparinised tubes. A BD FACSAria II and a panel including CD45RO, CCR7, CD25, CD127, CD95 and CD27 were used to sort naive, central memory, regulatory and stem cell-like memory CD4+ T cells. All sorted populations exceeded 98% purity. PBMCs were separated immediately by Lymphoprep density gradient centrifugation and were stained directly, without being cultured. So that batch effects would be minimized, each experiment stained and sorted samples in pairs, pairing one healthy donor with one patient.

This specimen comes from a study of beta chain features in type 1 diabetes (dated by TCRdb to the late 2010s). Some background on the complete study: No differences in mean age, gender distribution, total cell number or subset yield were found between patients and healthy donors. A total of about 110,000,000 sorted cells were examined across all samples, and a strong correlation was observed between cell number per subset and RNA yield. The study compared TCRB repertoires of sorted circulating CD4+ T cell subsets between recently diagnosed type 1 diabetes patients and matched healthy donors. Whereas all 28 donors provided naive and central memory subsets, regulatory and stem cell-like memory subsets were isolated from just 8 patients and roughly 8 healthy donors.

The High Capacity cDNA Reverse Transcription Kit was used to reverse transcribe all of the isolated RNA, meaning that expressed TCRB transcripts were what got sequenced. Deep immunoSEQ sequencing was applied to naive, central memory and regulatory T cell samples, giving an average of about 3.4 million total reads per sample. Sorted cells were lysed in RLT buffer and RNA was extracted with DNase-treated RNeasy Micro or Mini kits, depending on cell number. Each cell subset was processed on its own to prevent cross-contamination, while patient and healthy donor samples were processed together. The immunoSEQ multiplex PCR was used to amplify TCRB sequences from cDNA, generating 87-bp fragments that spanned the CDR3 region. Sequencing of the amplicons was performed on the Illumina HiSeq platform. On the study's bioinformatics: PCR bias was corrected computationally using synthetic template baselines, and reads within Hamming distance 2 were collapsed, with unmergeable singletons discarded. Reads were aligned against IMGT so that V, D and J genes, CDR3 length and insertions or deletions at six rearrangement sites could be assigned. Within each subset, clonotype counts were normalized to the number of sorted cells before true diversity and Gini coefficients were calculated with the tcR R package. The overlap coefficient, calculated on TCRB nucleotide sequences, was used to quantify repertoire sharing. Out-of-frame TCRB sequences from naive cells were analyzed to stand in for the pre-selection repertoire. TCRdb provides this immuneACCESS table in a form limited to in-frame rearrangements. Some clones are lacking; in checked studies, under half of them reflect an unresolved V gene, and why the rest are absent is not known. The DNA was the basis for D and trimming; V, J and clone size are from that table. The sample records a few hundred thousand clones, over 7.5% of which are singletons. 0.03% to 0.04% of the sample comes from the top ten.

Overall study outcomes, separate from this receptor: Fewer insertions and more nucleotide deletions at VDJ recombination sites were observed in patients with type 1 diabetes, implying thymic rearrangement abnormalities. Only small numbers of individuals were included in the HLA sub-analyses, which left unresolved whether HLA type had any influence on TCRB rearrangement. Because cDNA rather than genomic DNA was sequenced, highly expressing activated cells could have been over-represented, although no difference in activation and CD3 levels was found between groups. Shorter templates might be favored by PCR, yet because patient and control samples were amplified and corrected together, any such skew would affect both groups equally. Naive, central memory and regulatory TCRB repertoires appeared to be more alike among patients than among healthy donors. A moderate but significant shortening of TCRB CDR3 length was observed in type 1 diabetes patients in all four CD4+ subsets.

Material for sequencing was naive CD4+ T cells from blood. The sample's cell subset or site label, in plain terms: true naive CD4+ T cells. The TCR was taken from a woman between 18 and 29 years old in good health. Here the chain combines TRBV6-4 and TRBJ1-2; 11 central bases correspond to TRBD1. The nucleotide sequence is TGTGCCAGCAGCCAGGGACAGGGGGTACCCTATGGCTACACCTTC. This translates into CASSQGQGVPYGYTF.